These T cell receptor beta chains were read from a single sample in a study of blood T cells in healthy people across ages. TCRdb passed the 5' RACE reads through MiXCR, listing each CDR3 protein once. Of roughly 570,000 distinct CDR3 sequences detected, about 25% appear once; the ten largest clones hold around 20%. Material: blood. These TCRs come from a woman aged 70-85 years in good health. Both conserved end residues are trimmed from each CDR3. Each record gives: CDR3 length, J gene, D gene, clone size, V gene, CDR3 protein. The D gene is left open where the match is weak. The size of a clone is reported for some rows only, either as once, few or many, or as a class for expanded clones.

>12|TRBJ2-7|-|few|TRBV29-1
SVTLGTGFYEQY
>12|TRBJ1-3|TRBD1|once|TRBV7-9
ASSYGQGGNTIY
>14|TRBJ1-6|-|few|TRBV5-1
ASSRGSSKDNSPLH
>12|TRBJ1-2|TRBD1|few|TRBV6-5
ASSSPTGERGYT
>12|TRBJ2-5|-|-|TRBV7-2
ASSQNGGWETQY
>12|TRBJ2-5|TRBD2|-|TRBV27
ASSFAGGRETQY
>12|TRBJ2-5|TRBD1|-|TRBV7-2
ASSIEQGQETQY
>12|TRBJ2-1|TRBD2|many|TRBV20-1
SASGGSRDNEQF
>13|TRBJ2-5|TRBD2|few|TRBV20-1
SAPTSGGAEETQY
>13|TRBJ2-3|TRBD2|-|TRBV24-1
ATSNGLEDTDTQY
>12|TRBJ2-7|TRBD2|few|TRBV20-1
SARGGGRAYEQY
>11|TRBJ1-1|-|-|TRBV12-3/TRBV12-4
ASSLQPYTEAF
>10|TRBJ1-5|-|-|TRBV20-1
GALKGNQPQH
>12|TRBJ1-4|-|few|TRBV29-1
SVGMDSSNEKLF
>12|TRBJ1-2|-|-|TRBV7-9
ASSFAGGNYGYT
>12|TRBJ2-2|-|-|TRBV6-5
ASSPTRGTGELF
>14|TRBJ2-1|TRBD2|-|TRBV3-1
ASSQEPSGGWNEQF
>12|TRBJ2-1|TRBD2|many|TRBV11-3
ASSLESSGGEQF
>12|TRBJ1-1|TRBD1|-|TRBV29-1
SVEARQGSTEAF
>16|TRBJ2-3|-|few|TRBV7-9
ASSWGQGTLARTDTQY
>12|TRBJ1-2|-|few|TRBV7-2
ASSLAGARYGYT
>13|TRBJ2-1|TRBD2|few|TRBV5-1
ASSARTSSYNEQF
>10|TRBJ1-4|-|-|TRBV7-8
ASSLFTEKLF
>12|TRBJ2-1|-|-|TRBV7-9
ASSLGPPRTEQF
>14|TRBJ1-4|-|few|TRBV20-1
SASFSTGGDNEKLF
>13|TRBJ2-3|-|-|TRBV9
ASSVMSGIQDTQY
>13|TRBJ2-1|-|-|TRBV12-5
ASGPSQGSYNEQF
>12|TRBJ2-3|TRBD2|-|TRBV7-9
ASSPLREADTQY
>14|TRBJ1-3|-|-|TRBV11-3
ASSLVLSRAVNTIY
>13|TRBJ2-2|TRBD2|few|TRBV4-3
ASSQERGGRGELF
>12|TRBJ2-1|-|few|TRBV12-5
ASARGLGIDEQF
>16|TRBJ2-2|TRBD1|few|TRBV18
ASSPRLRGQANTGELF
>13|TRBJ2-2|-|-|TRBV5-6
ASSLRGRFTGELF
>15|TRBJ2-5|TRBD2|-|TRBV7-9
ASSLVTSGGPQETQY
>13|TRBJ1-1|-|-|TRBV11-3
ASSLVGLMNTEAF
>13|TRBJ2-1|TRBD2|once|TRBV28
ASRASGSSYNEQF
>13|TRBJ1-6|TRBD1|-|TRBV6-2/TRBV6-3
ASSYSLQGDSPLH
>11|-|TRBD1|-|TRBV10-3
ATNQGDHNEQF
>13|TRBJ2-5|-|-|TRBV9
ASSVGAGQQETQY
>13|TRBJ2-7|TRBD2|few|TRBV5-6
ASSSRLARAGEQY
>13|TRBJ2-5|TRBD2|few|TRBV9
ASSVSAGSQETQY
>15|TRBJ2-1|TRBD2|many|TRBV4-3
ASSSAGGPQPYNEQF
>12|TRBJ2-7|TRBD1|-|TRBV12-3/TRBV12-4
ASSQQGSPYEQY
>13|TRBJ1-6|TRBD1|-|TRBV6-6
ASNTWGTVGSPLH
>12|TRBJ2-7|-|-|TRBV5-1
ASSATGFSYEQY
>13|TRBJ1-2|TRBD1|-|TRBV10-3
AISERGQGNYGYT
>16|TRBJ2-1|-|many|TRBV7-3
ASSLRGPLGGRYNEQF
>15|TRBJ2-3|TRBD2|few|TRBV18
ASSPLPSGESTDTQY
>13|TRBJ2-1|-|-|TRBV9
AGSPTGTRYNEQF
>11|TRBJ1-2|TRBD1|once|TRBV15
ATSLDRDYGHT
>13|TRBJ2-4|-|few|TRBV20-1
SARPGTAAKNIQY
>10|TRBJ1-5|-|-|TRBV7-2
ASSLDFGPQH
>10|TRBJ2-1|-|-|TRBV20-1
SASGEYNEQF
>12|TRBJ2-3|-|-|TRBV20-1
SARLSASTDTQY